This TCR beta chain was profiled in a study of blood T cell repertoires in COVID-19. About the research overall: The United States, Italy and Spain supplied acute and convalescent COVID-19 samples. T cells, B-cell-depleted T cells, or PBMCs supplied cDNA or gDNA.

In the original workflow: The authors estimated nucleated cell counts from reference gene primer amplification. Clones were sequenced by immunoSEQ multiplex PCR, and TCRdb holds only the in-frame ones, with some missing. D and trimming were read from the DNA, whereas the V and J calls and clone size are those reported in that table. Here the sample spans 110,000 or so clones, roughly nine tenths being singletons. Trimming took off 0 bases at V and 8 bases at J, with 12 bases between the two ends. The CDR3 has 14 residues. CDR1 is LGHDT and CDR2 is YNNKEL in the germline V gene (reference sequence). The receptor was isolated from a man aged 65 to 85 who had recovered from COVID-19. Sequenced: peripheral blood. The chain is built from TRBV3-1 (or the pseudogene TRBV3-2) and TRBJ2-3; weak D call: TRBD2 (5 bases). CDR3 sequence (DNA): TGTGCCAGCAGCCAAGAGAATAGCGAGGGTACGCAGTATTTT. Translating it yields CASSQENSEGTQYF.